One and the same sample provided the 21 T cell receptor beta chains below, sequenced in a study of T-cell reconstitution after alpha-beta-depleted transplantation in children. The authors prepared the TCRbeta library with unique molecular identifiers. Via MiXCR, TCRdb re-called the PCR reads, giving one row per CDR3 protein. The sample consists of 180,000 or so distinct CDR3 sequences, about 6% of them appearing once. Source: PBMCs, taken before TCRalphabeta/CD19-depleted stem cell transplant. These receptors all come from a girl less than two years old with combined immunodeficiency, due to receive a stem cell transplant.

This clonotype has ten or more counts. The V call is TRBV7-3, the J call TRBJ2-3, with D tentatively TRBD1 (6 bases). V lost 3 bases to trimming and J lost 3 bases, with 10 bases between them. Germline-derived CDR1 and CDR2 are SGHTA and FQGTGA. There are 14 residues in the CDR3. CDR3 amino acids: CASSFRGGTDTQYF. For the CDR3, the DNA is TGTGCCAGCAGCTTTAGAGGGGGTACAGATACGCAGTATTTT.

The table lists this clonotype with a few counts. The rearrangement uses TRBV2 and TRBJ2-1; 8 nucleotides line up with TRBD2. From germline, CDR1 is SNHLY and CDR2 FYNNEI. The CDR3 has 16 amino acids. The V and J ends lost 6 bases and 6 bases, in that order; junction bases with no gene match: 13. As DNA, the CDR3 is TGTGCCAGCAGCCGTCTCAGCGGGGGATCTTCCAATGAGCAGTTCTTC. As protein: CASSRLSGGSSNEQFF.

This clonotype was seen repeatedly, ten times or more. This sequence joins TRBV29-1 and TRBJ2-3, with a possible D match to TRBD1 (5 bases). There are 15 residues in the CDR3. CDR1 SQVTM and CDR2 ANQGSEA come from the germline V gene. V gave up 7 bases and J gave up 1 base, with 18 bases separating them. CDR3 loop: CSGIPFLGRTDTQYF. Here the CDR3 DNA reads TGCAGCGGAATCCCTTTCTTGGGGCGCACAGATACGCAGTATTTT.

The sample holds many counts of this clonotype. J is TRBJ2-7 and V is TRBV9; 9 bases are a match to TRBD2. The CDR3 totals 15 residues. V gave up 4 bases and J gave up 5 bases; unmatched junction bases: 10. Germline V CDR1 and CDR2: SGDLS, YYNGEE. The CDR3 spells CASSPLRAGGNEQYF. The CDR3 coding sequence is TGTGCCAGCAGCCCGCTAAGGGCGGGAGGGAACGAGCAGTACTTC. The full variable domain, in which reference TRBV9 and TRBJ2-7 provide the parts outside the CDR3, is DSGVTQTPKHLITATGQRVTLRCSPRSGDLSVYWYQQSLDQGLQFLIQYYNGEERAKGNILERFSAQQFPDLHSELNLSSLELGDSALYFCASSPLRAGGNEQYFGPGTRLTVT.

Many counts were recorded for this clonotype. The DNA of the CDR3 is TGTGCCAGCAGTCCCCGCTCGTACGAGCAGTACTTC. It codes for CASSPRSYEQYF. The chain employs TRBV12-3 or TRBV12-4 and TRBJ2-7; D is unresolved. V was clipped by 5 bases and J by 4 bases, with 9 bases between them. The CDR3 extends over 12 amino acids.

In its sample, this clonotype was seen many times. This chain links TRBV5-8 with TRBJ1-4; the D gene is possibly TRBD1 (6 bases). Between the trimmed V and J ends, which lost 1 base and 8 bases, there was a span of 12 bases. There are 14 residues in the CDR3. The germline V gene encodes CDR1 SGHTS and CDR2 YDEGEE. CDR3 in amino acids: CASSLSGGREKLFF. CDR3 bases: TGTGCCAGCAGCTTGTCCGGGGGCAGGGAAAAACTGTTTTTT.

The table lists this clonotype with many counts. The gene calls are TRBV29-1 and TRBJ2-1; D call uncertain. This CDR3 has 14 amino acids. Germline V gene lookup returns CDR1 SQVTM and CDR2 ANQGSEA. V gave up 5 bases and J gave up 0 bases, with 11 bases separating them. The CDR3 DNA is TGCAGCGTTATGGGGTGGAGCTCCTACAATGAGCAGTTCTTC. Translated, it gives CSVMGWSSYNEQFF.

This clonotype has a count of ten or more. The chain has TRBV27 and TRBJ2-3; D perhaps matches TRBD1 (7 bases). The V gene's germline CDR1 is MNHEY and CDR2 SMNVEV (reference sequence). Between the trimmed V and J ends, which lost 7 bases and 3 bases, there was a span of 14 bases. This CDR3 is built from 14 residues. CDR3 loop: CASTQGGATDTQYF. The CDR3, as DNA: TGTGCCAGCACCCAGGGGGGTGCAACAGATACGCAGTATTTT.

This clonotype appeared a few times. The chain employs TRBV7-2 and TRBJ2-1, with 11 bases identical to TRBD2. Germline assignment: CDR1 SGHTA and CDR2 FQGNSA. J gave up 1 base and V 4 bases, and 6 bases lay outside the gene matches. The CDR3 extends over 17 amino acids. This chain's CDR3 is CASSSSSGRPSYNEQFF. The CDR3 DNA follows: TGTGCCAGCAGCTCCTCTAGCGGGAGGCCTTCCTACAATGAGCAGTTCTTC.

This clonotype was seen repeatedly, ten times or more. The chain has TRBV15 and TRBJ2-7; 10 bases match TRBD1. The CDR3 is made up of 13 amino acids. With 5 bases clipped from V and 10 bases from J, the junction kept 8 bases outside the gene matches. Germline V gene lookup returns CDR1 LNHNV and CDR2 YYDKDF (reference sequence). The CDR3 DNA is TGTGCCACCAGCGGTAAGGACAGGGGGGAACAGTACTTC. It specifies CATSGKDRGEQYF.

Many counts were recorded for this clonotype. The CDR3 loop reads CASSFTEVTYEQYF. CDR3 nucleotides: TGTGCCAGCAGTTTTACCGAGGTTACCTACGAGCAGTACTTC. The V gene is TRBV28, the J gene TRBJ2-7, with no clear D. V was cut by 3 bases and J by 2 bases, with 11 bases left in between. This CDR3 is 14 amino acids long. Germline CDR1 MDHEN, CDR2 SYDVKM.

Ten or more counts support this clonotype. The V and J genes are TRBV7-7 and TRBJ2-5, with D possibly being TRBD1 or TRBD2 (5 bases each). The CDR3 is made up of 15 amino acids. Germline V gene data show CDR1 as SSHAT and CDR2 as FNYEAQ (reference sequence). V was trimmed by 5 bases and J by 2 bases, leaving 15 bases between them. The CDR3 loop is CASSPYPRGQETQYF. The CDR3 DNA reads as TGTGCCAGCAGCCCCTATCCGAGGGGTCAAGAGACCCAGTACTTC.

This clonotype was found many times. This chain uses TRBV7-2 with TRBJ2-5; D tentatively fits TRBD1 or TRBD2 (5 bases each). CDR1 is SGHTA, CDR2 FQGNSA, per germline. The CDR3 runs to 14 residues. Trimming cost V 5 bases and J 2 bases, with 12 bases left between them. Here the CDR3 DNA reads TGTGCCAGCAGCCGGGGACGAGGTCAAGAGACCCAGTACTTC. The encoded protein is CASSRGRGQETQYF.

This clonotype showed up many times. The chain combines TRBV30 with TRBJ1-5; D is undetermined. Trimming removed 2 bases from V and 3 bases from J, with 5 bases in between. Looked up from germline, CDR1 is GTSNPN and CDR2 is SVGIG (reference sequence). The CDR3 loop spans 12 amino acids. CDR3 bases: TGTGCCTGGAGTTACGCCAATCAGCCCCAGCATTTT. Protein product: CAWSYANQPQHF.

This clonotype was observed at least ten times. The chain recombines TRBV14 with TRBJ2-1; 10 bases fit TRBD2. This CDR3 region has 15 residues. With 3 bases clipped from V and 7 bases from J, the junction kept 6 bases outside the gene matches. In germline, CDR1 is SGHDN, CDR2 FVKESK. This chain's CDR3 is CASSHYMTSGNEQFF. The CDR3 DNA is TGTGCCAGCAGCCACTATATGACTAGCGGGAATGAGCAGTTCTTC.

This clonotype was counted ten times or more. CDR3 protein: CASSLAPNTGELFF. The DNA for the CDR3 is TGCGCCAGCAGCTTGGCCCCGAACACCGGGGAGCTGTTTTTT. This chain uses TRBV5-1 with TRBJ2-2; no clear D. The CDR3 extends over 14 amino acids. V shed 0 bases and J shed 0 bases, with 3 bases lying between them. CDR1 and CDR2 from the germline V gene are SGHRS and YFSETQ.

This clonotype was seen repeatedly, ten times or more. This CDR3 reads CASSLIAQGESGKNEQFF. For the CDR3, the DNA is TGTGCCAGCAGCTTAATAGCTCAAGGGGAAAGCGGGAAAAATGAGCAGTTCTTC. The chain joins TRBV11-2 to TRBJ2-1; TRBD2 matches at 7 bases. The V gene's germline CDR1 is SGHAT and CDR2 FQNNGV. V shed 2 bases, J shed 7 bases, and the junction held 17 bases outside the gene matches. This CDR3 has 18 amino acids.

Many counts were recorded for this clonotype. The chain employs TRBV6-5 and TRBJ2-7; 7 bases are shared with TRBD1. Germline CDR1 MNHEY, CDR2 SVGAGI. The junction had 1 base not matched to a gene; V was cut back by 2 bases and J by 6 bases. The CDR3 has 12 amino acids. For the CDR3, the DNA is TGTGCCAGCAGTTACGAGGGGGCCGAGCAGTACTTC. It is translated as CASSYEGAEQYF.

This chain joins TRBV3-1 and TRBJ2-3, with 8 bases lining up with TRBD2. The germline V gene has CDR1 LGHDT and CDR2 YNNKEL (reference sequence). V shed 1 base, J shed 6 bases, and the junction held 15 bases outside the gene matches. This CDR3 spans 18 amino acids. The CDR3 region is CASSQVTGGTFEEDTQYF. CDR3 nucleotides: TGTGCCAGCAGCCAAGTTACGGGGGGGACTTTCGAAGAGGATACGCAGTATTTT.

About this clonotype itself: A clone one base away is much larger, so this may be a read error. The chain recombines TRBV6-1 with TRBJ1-1, with D uncertain. The CDR3 totals 15 residues. Trimming took 8 bases from V and 0 from J, leaving 16 bases between them. The germline V gene has CDR1 MNHNS and CDR2 SASEGT. CDR3 amino acids: CASRGAVYLNTEAFF. CDR3 sequence (DNA): TGTGCCAGCCGAGGAGCGGTATACTTGAACACTGAAGCTTTCTTT.

The chain is built from TRBV18 and TRBJ2-5; no clear D gene. Trimming removed 3 bases at V and 1 base at J, with 12 bases between. The germline CDR1 and CDR2 sequences are KGHSH and LQKENI. The CDR3 loop spans 15 amino acids. The CDR3 sequence: CASSPFTLTQETQYF. CDR3 in DNA: TGTGCCAGCTCACCTTTTACCCTGACCCAAGAGACCCAGTACTTC.